This entry lists 27 T cell receptor beta chains sequenced from one sample in a study of blood T cells in healthy people across ages. Alongside a J-beta primer mix, a sample-barcoded 5' primer served in a second PCR lasting 7 to 11 cycles. One entry per CDR3 protein, called by TCRdb with MiXCR from the 5' RACE reads. The table shows 750,000 to 1,000,000 distinct CDR3 sequences, with about 29% occurring only once. This sample was shared with a second study, whose subject was T cells of mothers and their children.

The source material was blood. These receptor sequences come from a woman in her forties in good health.

This rearrangement joins TRBV6-2 or TRBV6-3 to TRBJ1-5; 8 nucleotides align to TRBD1. From germline, CDR1 is MNHEY and CDR2 SVGEGT. This CDR3 spans 17 amino acids. The ends lost 5 bases at V and 2 bases at J; junction bases unmatched: 11. The chain's CDR3 is CASSQTTGGVGNQPQHF. CDR3 DNA sequence: TGTGCCAGCAGTCAAACTACAGGGGGTGTGGGCAATCAGCCCCAGCATTTT.

A word on this clonotype: A read error is possible here, since a much larger clone lies one base away. This chain joins TRBV7-9 and TRBJ2-1, with D possibly matching TRBD1 (5 bases). The length of the CDR3 is 13 residues. Germline CDR1 SEHNR, CDR2 FQNEAQ (reference sequence). V lost 2 bases and J 4 bases, leaving 6 bases between the germline ends. This CDR3 reads CASSLHRYNEQFF. The CDR3 DNA sequence: TGTGCCAGCAGCTTACACAGGTACAATGAGCAGTTCTTC.

The gene calls are TRBV20-1 and TRBJ2-3; 10 bases line up with TRBD2. Germline trimming cut 3 bases from V and 2 bases from J; bases unmatched to any gene: 23. CDR1 is DFQATT, CDR2 SNEGSKA, per germline (reference sequence). This CDR3 has 21 residues. CDR3 bases: TGCAGTGCTAGTGCTCCCCCAACTAGCGGGGTTACCATCCGAAACACAGATACGCAGTATTTT. Protein: CSASAPPTSGVTIRNTDTQYF.

Comments on this clonotype: This may come from a read error, since a much larger clone is one base off. This chain joins TRBV28 and TRBJ2-1; the D gene is possibly TRBD1 (6 bases). V was shortened by 8 bases and J by 2 bases, with 16 bases between the two germline ends. The V gene's germline CDR1 is MDHEN and CDR2 SYDVKM. The CDR3 is 15 residues long. The CDR3 sequence is CASGPRTDPYNEQFF. Written as DNA, the CDR3 is TGTGCCAGCGGTCCGCGGACAGACCCCTACAATGAGCAGTTCTTC.

This clonotype was recorded a few times. The V call is TRBV3-1, the J call TRBJ2-3; 10 bases are shared with TRBD2. CDR1 LGHDT and CDR2 YNNKEL come from the germline V gene (reference sequence). Trimming removed 1 base from V and 9 bases from J; junction bases left unmatched: 7. The CDR3 runs to 15 residues. The CDR3 DNA follows: TGTGCCAGCAGCCAAGGGGGACTAGCGAGGGAGACGCAGTATTTT. Translation: CASSQGGLARETQYF.

The chain is built from TRBV7-9 and TRBJ1-2, with D maybe TRBD1 (5 bases). Germline V gene sequence: CDR1 SEHNR, CDR2 FQNEAQ (reference sequence). This CDR3 has 13 amino acids. V dropped 6 bases and J dropped 13 bases, with 21 bases sitting between them. The CDR3 coding sequence is TGTGCCAGCAGTACCCCCGGGACGCGACCCTCCACCTTC. Translated: CASSTPGTRPSTF.

The V call is TRBV27, the J call TRBJ2-7; 8 bases are a match to TRBD2. Germline CDR1 and CDR2: MNHEY and SMNVEV (reference sequence). This CDR3 is built from 13 residues. Unmatched junction bases numbered 9, after V lost 5 bases and J lost 9 bases. This chain's CDR3 is CASSATRAGGQYF. CDR3 DNA sequence: TGTGCCAGCAGTGCCACTAGGGCGGGGGGGCAGTACTTC.

J is TRBJ2-3 and V is TRBV6-1; TRBD1 agrees at 9 bases. From germline, CDR1 is MNHNS and CDR2 SASEGT. There are 15 residues in the CDR3. The V segment lost 6 bases and the J segment 2 bases; nucleotides outside the gene matches: 6. The CDR3 DNA is TGTGCCAGCAGCCCTACAGGGGGCAACACAGATACGCAGTATTTT. Protein sequence: CASSPTGGNTDTQYF.

The sample holds a few counts of this clonotype. The CDR3 DNA is TGTGCCAGCACGCCCCAGCCGGGAGAGACCCAGTACTTC. Protein: CASTPQPGETQYF. This chain uses TRBV7-2 with TRBJ2-5; D not resolved. CDR1 and CDR2 (germline): SGHTA, FQGNSA. CDR3 length: 13 residues. V shed 7 bases and J shed 4 bases, with 13 bases lying between them.

There are many counts of this clonotype. The V call is TRBV28, the J call TRBJ2-7; TRBD1 aligns across 9 bases. V lost 6 bases, J lost 6 bases, and 9 bases stayed unmatched. The CDR3 is made up of 14 amino acids. CDR1 is MDHEN and CDR2 is SYDVKM in the germline V gene. The CDR3 here is CASRAGQGPREQYF. Here the CDR3 DNA reads TGTGCCAGCAGGGCGGGACAGGGACCCCGCGAGCAGTACTTC.

This clonotype was seen more than once but under ten times. The chain joins TRBV4-2 to TRBJ2-2, with 9 bases lining up with TRBD2. CDR3 length: 18 amino acids. V shed 2 bases, J shed 5 bases, and the junction held 12 bases outside the gene matches. Looked up from germline, CDR1 is LGHNA and CDR2 is YNFKEQ. As DNA, the CDR3 is TGTGCCAGCAGCCAATCCTTACGCCTAGCGGGGTTTACCGGGGAGCTGTTTTTT. Translation gives CASSQSLRLAGFTGELFF.

As for this clonotype: Given a much more abundant clone one base away, this may be a read error. V usage is TRBV7-9 and J usage is TRBJ2-6, with TRBD1 matching 7 bases. This CDR3 contains 15 residues. Germline loops: CDR1 SEHNR, CDR2 FQNEAQ (reference sequence). The J segment lost 11 bases and the V segment lost 2 bases, leaving 9 bases of the junction unmatched. CDR3 residues: CASSLLIGQVHVLTF. The CDR3 DNA follows: TGTGCCAGCAGCTTACTTATAGGACAGGTCCACGTCCTGACTTTC.

Concerning this clonotype: A much larger clone is a single base away; this may be a read error. The genes are TRBV10-3 and TRBJ2-5; D remains ambiguous. The closer fit of TRBJ2-7 to the DNA end suggests the J call may be wrong. This CDR3 has 14 amino acids. Germline lookup yields CDR1 ENHRY and CDR2 SYGVKD. Written as DNA, the CDR3 is TGTACCATCAGTGGGGTTATTGCCCCGTACGAGCAGTACTTC. It yields the protein CTISGVIAPYEQYF.

The CDR3 DNA follows: TGTGCCAGTCCTTTGGCCGACACAGATACGCAGTATTTT. Its translation is CASPLADTDTQYF. The rearrangement joins TRBV2 to TRBJ2-3; the D is unclear. V was cut by 9 bases and J by 2 bases, with 12 bases left in between. Germline CDR1 SNHLY, CDR2 FYNNEI. The CDR3 is 13 residues long. Complete variable domain (other parts from reference TRBV2 and TRBJ2-3): EPEVTQTPSHQVTQMGQEVILRCVPISNHLYFYWYRQILGQKVEFLVSFYNNEISEKSEIFDDQFSVERPDGSNFTLKIRSTKLEDSAMYFCASPLADTDTQYFGPGTRLTVL.

This clonotype was seen more than once but under ten times. The chain combines TRBV7-3 with TRBJ2-1; 7 bases line up with TRBD1. Germline V gene data show CDR1 as SGHTA and CDR2 as FQGTGA. The CDR3 totals 17 residues. The junction had 14 bases not matched to a gene; V was cut back by 4 bases and J by 5 bases. CDR3 protein: CASSSYPGDSKDNEQFF. Here the CDR3 DNA reads TGTGCCAGCAGCTCCTACCCCGGGGACAGCAAGGACAATGAGCAGTTCTTC.

The V and J genes are TRBV3-1 and TRBJ2-7; 8 bases are shared with TRBD1. The CDR3 spans 19 residues. V gave up 1 base and J gave up 6 bases; unmatched junction bases: 20. Germline V CDR1 and CDR2: LGHDT, YNNKEL (reference sequence). The CDR3 region is CASSQAMDRENTPRGEQYF. The CDR3 DNA follows: TGTGCCAGCAGCCAAGCGATGGACAGGGAAAATACTCCTCGGGGCGAGCAGTACTTC.

This clonotype has only a few counts. Possible read error: a much larger clone is one base away. The conserved closing phenylalanine or tryptophan is absent in this CDR3, likely reflecting a read error. The V gene is TRBV9, the J gene TRBJ2-3; D gene unclear. Germline V gene data show CDR1 as SGDLS and CDR2 as YYNGEE. This CDR3 spans 12 amino acids. V was pared by 4 bases and J by 2 bases, with 5 bases between. The CDR3 DNA sequence: TGTGCCAGCAGCTCCAACACAGATACGCAGTATTTG. Amino acid sequence: CASSSNTDTQYL.

For this clonotype: This may be a read error: a much more frequent sequence differs by one nucleotide. The chain combines TRBV4-3 with TRBJ2-1; 8 positions match TRBD2. Germline-derived CDR1 and CDR2 are LGHNA and YSLEER. CDR3 size: 16 residues. CDR3 bases: TGCGCCAGAAGCCAAGACGCGGGACTAGGGGTAAATGAGCAGTTCTTC. Translated, it gives CARSQDAGLGVNEQFF.

This clonotype was picked up many times. The V and J genes are TRBV7-8 and TRBJ2-1, with 10 positions matching TRBD2. CDR1 and CDR2 (germline): SGHVS, FQNEAQ. Trimming took 0 bases from V and 3 from J; bases not matched to a gene: 8. This CDR3 has 18 residues. The CDR3 sequence: CASSLALKRGGLYNEQFF. As DNA, the CDR3 is TGTGCCAGCAGCTTAGCGTTAAAGCGGGGGGGCCTCTACAATGAGCAGTTCTTC.

In nucleotides, the CDR3 is TGCAGTGCGTACAGGGGGCCCGATGGCTACACCTTC. This sequence encodes CSAYRGPDGYTF. The chain recombines TRBV20-1 with TRBJ1-2, with 9 positions matching TRBD1. The CDR3 consists of 12 residues. The trim removed 6 bases at V and 6 bases at J, leaving 5 bases unmatched. Germline CDR1 reads DFQATT; CDR2 reads SNEGSKA (reference sequence).

This clonotype has only a few counts. This sequence joins TRBV28 and TRBJ1-5; D possibly corresponds to TRBD1 (5 bases). The CDR3 covers 16 residues. Germline assignment: CDR1 MDHEN and CDR2 SYDVKM. V was shortened by 5 bases and J by 2 bases, with 16 bases between the two germline ends. CDR3: CASSPPAGDRNQPQHF. The CDR3 bases are TGTGCCAGCAGTCCCCCGGCGGGGGATCGCAATCAGCCCCAGCATTTT.

This clonotype was seen repeatedly, ten times or more. The V gene is TRBV5-1, the J gene TRBJ2-3; 7 bases fit TRBD1. The CDR3 totals 14 residues. Germline V CDR1 and CDR2: SGHRS, YFSETQ. V was clipped by 6 bases and J by 1 base; unmatched bases: 5. The CDR3 protein is CASNQGTGTDTQYF. Here the CDR3 DNA reads TGCGCCAGCAACCAAGGGACAGGCACAGATACGCAGTATTTT.

This chain uses TRBV12-3 or TRBV12-4 with TRBJ1-2; D ambiguous. This CDR3 spans 12 amino acids. V gave up 5 bases and J gave up 2 bases, with 6 bases separating them. The DNA of the CDR3 is TGTGCCAGCAGTGCCACCAACTATGGCTACACCTTC. It specifies CASSATNYGYTF.

The V call is TRBV28, the J call TRBJ2-7, with 10 bases identical to TRBD1. J was trimmed by 4 bases and V by 6 bases; bases with no gene match: 12. Germline V gene data show CDR1 as MDHEN and CDR2 as SYDVKM. The CDR3 covers 16 residues. The CDR3 loop reads CASSPEPGTGAYEQYF. CDR3 sequence (DNA): TGTGCCAGCAGCCCAGAACCCGGGACAGGGGCGTACGAGCAGTACTTC.

The chain employs TRBV3-1 and TRBJ1-4; TRBD1 matches at 7 bases. The CDR3 sequence is 15 residues long. Germline CDR1 reads LGHDT; CDR2 reads YNNKEL (reference sequence). V lost 1 base to trimming and J lost 8 bases; unmatched junction nucleotides: 7. This CDR3 reads CASSQVAQGDEKLFF. The CDR3 nucleotides are TGTGCCAGCAGCCAAGTGGCGCAGGGGGACGAAAAACTGTTTTTT. The full variable domain, completed using reference TRBV3-1 and TRBJ1-4, is DTAVSQTPKYLVTQMGNDKSIKCEQNLGHDTMYWYKQDSKKFLKIMFSYNNKELIINETVPNRFSPKSPDKAHLNLHINSLELGDSAVYFCASSQVAQGDEKLFFGSGTQLSVL.

About this clonotype itself: A much more abundant neighbour one base away suggests this may be a read error. This chain's CDR3 is CVSSPDPYNEQFF. The CDR3 DNA is TGTGTCAGCAGCCCTGACCCTTACAATGAGCAGTTCTTC. The J gene is TRBJ2-1, the V gene TRBV5-4; D unclear. Per the germline V gene, CDR1 is SGHNT and CDR2 is YYREEE (reference sequence). The CDR3 has 13 residues.

This clonotype was seen a handful of times. Here the CDR3 reads CASSFGGRSYNEQFF. The CDR3 DNA sequence: TGCGCCAGCAGCTTTGGGGGGCGATCCTACAATGAGCAGTTCTTC. The gene calls are TRBV5-1 and TRBJ2-1; D may be TRBD1 or TRBD2 (6 bases each). The V gene's germline CDR1 is SGHRS and CDR2 YFSETQ. V shed 2 bases and J shed 1 base, with 10 bases lying between them. The CDR3 is 15 residues long.